Following are 21 T cell receptor beta chains from one sample sequenced in a study of cytomegalovirus exposure and HLA in healthy donors. PCR was performed using 60 Vbeta and 13 Jbeta primers. The repertoire was sequenced with immunoSEQ multiplex PCR; TCRdb's copy has only in-frame clones and lacks some. This sample has 180,000 or so clones, with approximately 80% found just once. Sequencing was done on a sample of PBMCs. These receptors all stem from a girl between 10 and 17 years old in good health and CMV-seropositive.

This chain uses TRBV7-8 with TRBJ2-7, with TRBD1 matching over 8 bases. The CDR3 spans 13 residues. The trim removed 6 bases at V and 3 bases at J, leaving 4 bases unmatched. Per the germline V gene, CDR1 is SGHVS and CDR2 is FQNEAQ. The DNA of the CDR3 is TGTGCCAGCAGACGACAGGGGAACTACGAGCAGTACTTC. Translating it yields CASRRQGNYEQYF.

V and J are TRBV14 and TRBJ2-7; D may be TRBD1 (5 bases). The length of the CDR3 is 15 residues. CDR1 is SGHDN and CDR2 is FVKESK in the germline V gene. The ends were cut back, 2 bases at V and 3 bases at J, with 14 bases in the middle. CDR3 bases: TGTGCCAGCAGCCAAAAAAAAGGGGCAGTCTACGAGCAGTACTTC. Its protein is CASSQKKGAVYEQYF.

CDR3 protein: CASSPPGQGGHEQYF. The CDR3 DNA sequence: TGTGCCAGCTCCCCCCCGGGACAGGGCGGCCACGAGCAGTACTTC. The chain is built from TRBV18 and TRBJ2-7; 9 nucleotides agree with TRBD1. V gave up 6 bases and J gave up 5 bases; unmatched junction bases: 11. The length of the CDR3 is 15 residues. In germline, CDR1 is KGHSH, CDR2 LQKENI.

This clone was detected once. This chain uses TRBV9 with TRBJ2-1, with 9 nucleotides matching TRBD2. Germline lookup yields CDR1 SGDLS and CDR2 YYNGEE. The V segment lost 7 bases and the J segment 9 bases; nucleotides outside the gene matches: 14. The CDR3 is 15 residues long. The CDR3 DNA follows: TGTGCCAGCGCGGGCGGGCTAGCGGGGTTTGGTGAGCAGTTCTTC. It yields the protein CASAGGLAGFGEQFF.

CDR3 sequence (DNA): TGTGCCAGCAGCATTGCACTAGCGGGAGGTTACGAGCAGTACTTC. It encodes CASSIALAGGYEQYF. This rearrangement joins TRBV7-9 to TRBJ2-7, with 12 bases fitting TRBD2. CDR1 and CDR2 from the germline V gene are SEHNR and FQNEAQ (reference sequence). After removal of 5 bases from V and 4 bases from J, the junction contained 6 bases not matched to a gene. The CDR3 runs 15 residues.

This CDR3 reads CAWDRDTPRKFF. In nucleotides, the CDR3 is TGTGCCTGGGACCGGGACACCCCCCGAAAGTTCTTT. The V and J genes are TRBV30 and TRBJ1-1; weak D call: TRBD1 (6 bases). Germline-derived CDR1 and CDR2 are GTSNPN and SVGIG (reference sequence). The CDR3 spans 12 residues. Trimming left V 5 bases short and J 14 bases short, with 21 bases between.

The genes are TRBV4-1 and TRBJ1-5, with 7 positions matching TRBD1. The ends lost 4 bases at V and 2 bases at J; junction bases unmatched: 11. The CDR3 is 17 amino acids. The germline gives CDR1 MGHRA, CDR2 YSYEKL. The CDR3 DNA reads as TGCGCCAGCAGCCCGTACCGACAGGGAAGAGGCAATCAGCCCCAGCATTTT. Its translation: CASSPYRQGRGNQPQHF.

This clone turned up a few times. The chain combines TRBV10-2 with TRBJ1-5; 7 bases map to TRBD1. Trimming removed 3 bases from V and 7 bases from J; junction bases left unmatched: 6. The CDR3 spans 14 residues. Germline CDR1 and CDR2: WSHSY and SAAADI. The CDR3: CASSELTGNQPQHF. CDR3 sequence (DNA): TGCGCCAGCAGTGAACTGACAGGGAACCAGCCCCAGCATTTT.

This clone has just a few counts. The chain combines TRBV13 with TRBJ1-4, with D possibly matching TRBD1 (5 bases). Germline V CDR1 and CDR2: PRHDT, FYEKMQ (reference sequence). The V end lost 4 bases, the J end lost 5 bases, and 8 bases lay between the germline ends. This CDR3 region has 13 residues. The chain's CDR3 is CASSYRGNEKLFF. For the CDR3, the DNA is TGTGCCAGCAGCTACCGGGGGAATGAAAAACTGTTTTTT.

The genes are TRBV9 and TRBJ2-6; 8 bases are shared with TRBD1. V lost 3 bases and J lost 4; bases outside the gene matches: 12. The germline CDR1 and CDR2 sequences are SGDLS and YYNGEE. The CDR3 is 18 residues long. The CDR3 sequence is CASSARTGQDVGANVLTF. For the CDR3, the DNA is TGTGCCAGCAGCGCCCGGACGGGACAGGATGTAGGGGCCAACGTCCTGACTTTC.

This rearrangement joins TRBV18 to TRBJ1-1; D may be TRBD1 (6 bases). Germline-derived CDR1 and CDR2 are KGHSH and LQKENI. The CDR3 covers 14 residues. The V end was cut by 6 bases, the J end by 0 bases, with 11 bases between. The CDR3 sequence is CASSATGMNTEAFF. Written as DNA, the CDR3 is TGTGCCAGCTCCGCGACAGGCATGAACACTGAAGCTTTCTTT.

This chain joins TRBV19 and TRBJ1-1; 11 positions agree with TRBD1. The CDR3 covers 15 residues. CDR1 LNHDA and CDR2 SQIVND come from the germline V gene (reference sequence). With 3 bases clipped from V and 9 bases from J, the junction kept 9 bases outside the gene matches. The CDR3 sequence: CASSMVRTGGVKAFF. CDR3 bases: TGTGCCAGTAGTATGGTAAGGACAGGGGGCGTTAAAGCTTTCTTT.

V and J are TRBV19 and TRBJ1-5; D perhaps matches TRBD1 (5 bases). The CDR3 totals 14 residues. V lost 8 bases and J 3 bases, leaving 14 bases between the germline ends. CDR1 LNHDA and CDR2 SQIVND come from the germline V gene (reference sequence). The CDR3 loop reads CASGSDSLNQPQHF. The CDR3 nucleotides are TGTGCCAGTGGATCTGACAGTCTCAATCAGCCCCAGCATTTT.

V and J are TRBV30 and TRBJ2-7; 7 bases align to TRBD1. Germline trimming cut 2 bases from V and 0 bases from J; bases unmatched to any gene: 1. The CDR3 covers 13 residues. Germline CDR1 reads GTSNPN; CDR2 reads SVGIG (reference sequence). The CDR3 nucleotides read TGTGCCTGGAGTTGGGACAGCTCCTACGAGCAGTACTTC. Its protein is CAWSWDSSYEQYF.

In nucleotides, the CDR3 is TGTGCCTGGAGAGGCGACAGGGGCAATCAGCCCCAGCATTTT. This encodes CAWRGDRGNQPQHF. This chain connects TRBV30 to TRBJ1-5; TRBD1 agrees at 7 bases. Germline assignment: CDR1 GTSNPN and CDR2 SVGIG (reference sequence). V was clipped by 3 bases and J by 2 bases; unmatched bases: 4. CDR3 length equals 14 residues.

The chain has TRBV27 and TRBJ2-2; D gene ambiguous. Germline V gives CDR1 MNHEY, CDR2 SMNVEV (reference sequence). V gave up 3 bases and J gave up 5 bases, with 7 bases separating them. This CDR3 has 13 amino acids. This CDR3 reads CASSLRWTGELFF. CDR3 bases: TGTGCCAGCAGTTTGAGGTGGACCGGGGAGCTGTTTTTT.

The chain links TRBV7-9 to TRBJ1-1; maybe TRBD1 (6 bases). This CDR3 has 14 residues. Germline-derived CDR1 and CDR2 are SEHNR and FQNEAQ (reference sequence). Deletions cut 3 bases from V and 5 bases from J, with 13 bases between. The CDR3 DNA sequence: TGTGCCAGCAGCTTTGGGGGCAAAGGGACTGAAGCTTTCTTT. As protein: CASSFGGKGTEAFF.

The rearrangement links TRBV30 to TRBJ1-2; D not certain. Trimming took 0 bases from V and 7 from J, leaving 9 bases between them. This CDR3 has 12 amino acids. Germline V gives CDR1 GTSNPN, CDR2 SVGIG (reference sequence). The CDR3 is CAWSVSQIGYTF. CDR3 in DNA: TGTGCCTGGAGTGTCTCACAAATTGGCTACACCTTC.

Details on this clone: This specimen includes other DNA sequences encoding the same CDR3. The DNA for the CDR3 is TGCAGTGCTCGGAGCTCCTACGAGCAGTACTTC. Encoded protein: CSARSSYEQYF. The chain has TRBV20-1 and TRBJ2-7; D remains unclear. CDR3 size: 11 residues. The germline CDR1 and CDR2 sequences are DFQATT and SNEGSKA (reference sequence). Trimming removed 5 bases at V and 0 bases at J, with 5 bases between.

V is TRBV11-1 and J is TRBJ2-3, with D possibly matching TRBD2 (5 bases). There are 16 residues in the CDR3. With 0 bases removed from V and 3 bases from J, the gap between germline ends came to 13 bases. Looked up from germline, CDR1 is SGHAT and CDR2 is FQDESV (reference sequence). CDR3 nucleotide sequence: TGTGCCAGCAGCTTAGCGCAAGGTGGCGGGACAGATACGCAGTATTTT. Its translation is CASSLAQGGGTDTQYF.

The chain combines TRBV4-1 with TRBJ2-1; D is unresolved. This CDR3 comprises 12 residues. Trimming shortened V by 1 base and J by 10 bases, and 8 bases separated the two germline ends. The germline V gene has CDR1 MGHRA and CDR2 YSYEKL. The DNA for the CDR3 is TGCGCCAGCAGCCAAGTTTCGCGGGAGCAGTTCTTC. Protein sequence: CASSQVSREQFF.